This T cell receptor (beta chain) was obtained from a study of shared clonotypes between healthy human individuals (TCRdb year 2020). With respect to the entire study: The cohort included three men and a couple of women between 18 and 49 years of age. Libraries were prepared and TCR repertoires were sequenced by different laboratories using diverse techniques, in order to increase sequencing depth and limit assay-specific biases. Per donor, three plates each were used for CD4 naive and CD4 memory, two for CD8 naive, and one for CD8 memory. Each donor's leukapheresis produced roughly between roughly 0.85 and 9.5 billion PBMCs. To estimate repertoire size and how much clonotypes are shared between individuals, the study performed deep sequencing of blood TCR repertoires from about five healthy adults. The study at large found these results: Pairwise subsampling indicated that sequencing depth was expected to affect the degree of clonotype sharing among donors. Rarefaction of sorted-subset datasets indicated incomplete sequencing despite the large sequencing depth. Only blood was sampled, and tissue TCR repertoires likely differ from those in blood. Because the study included only a small number of donors, the genetic and exposure-history diversity represented was limited. Larger estimated clonotype richness was generally found for naive subsets than for memory subsets. Across a few donors, approximately 4.6% of naive CD4, approximately 3.6% of naive CD8, 2% to 2.5% of memory CD4, and roughly 0.41% of memory CD8 clonotypes were shared. Clonotypes shared by all four sorted-subset donors showed higher generation probabilities than non-shared clonotypes.

Note on this clone: Its cognate antigen has yet to be identified. There are no base qualities to consult, and no much larger clone falls within one base.

Including cysteine and phenylalanine, the CDR3 has 18 amino acids. Only CDR3 DNA remains: 54 bases, in frame from the first base. Clipping removes 1 base from V and 1 base from J, with 4 as the unmatched junction base count. The germline V gene provides CDR1 WSHSY and CDR2 SAAADI. Healthy HIV-negative adults with no recently reported acute infections or vaccinations were included as donors. Only Caucasian adults living in Nashville, Tennessee, USA were represented among the donors. CD4+ T cells were enriched through magnetic negative selection, after which naive cells were positively selected on CD45RA and the remaining negative fraction served as the memory subset. Blood was obtained by leukapheresis, after which PBMCs were separated by Ficoll-Histopaque density gradient centrifugation and cryopreserved in liquid nitrogen vapor phase. Analytical flow cytometry was used to check the purity and quantity of each magnetically sorted T cell population. Genomic DNA was isolated from each sorted fraction and quantified by UV absorbance on a Nanodrop 2000c.

TCR CDR3 regions were amplified from genomic DNA by multiplex PCR using the deep immunoSEQ assay. Extracted genomic DNA from each cell subset was distributed evenly across all wells of several immunoSEQ 96-well plates, and each plate was treated as a replicate. For sorted subsets, roughly 200 ng of genomic DNA, equivalent to some 33,000 T cell genomes, went into each replicate PCR. Purified libraries were measured with a Qubit 3.0 fluorometer, size-checked on a Bioanalyzer 2100, and measured again with the KAPA Library Quantification kit. Every immunoSEQ 96-well plate was sequenced on a separate single-read 150-cycle Illumina NextSeq 550 flow cell. Under the source paper's analysis protocol: The immunoSEQ output contained only junctional sequences without quality scores, so filtering could not match that applied to full-length reads. Sequences were annotated with PyIR, a Python wrapper for IgBLAST v1.9, and V/J genes and CDR3 were assigned using IMGT germline references. Reads were filtered out if the reads had weak V/J assignments (E-value above 1e-6), no CDR3, stop codons, out-of-frame junctions, or ambiguous translated residues. A V3J clonotype was defined by an identical inferred V gene, J gene, and CDR3 amino acid sequence. To compute the percentage overlap between repertoires, the number of shared unique clonotypes was divided by the size of the smaller repertoire. Richness of each repertoire was evaluated using RTK rarefaction, the Chao1 estimator, and Recon v2.1 estimates of unobserved clonotypes. For all TCRbeta clonotypes obtained by the gDNA method from several donors, generation probabilities were computed with OLGA. TCRdb retrieved this table from immuneACCESS and kept in-frame rearrangements only. Not all clones are present; in checked studies, unresolved V genes account for under half, and no reason is known for the remainder. V and J calls and clone size follow that table, whereas D and trimming were derived from the DNA. Within this sample are 980,000 or so clones, with approximately 76% of them counted one time only. About 1.5% of the sample belongs to the ten largest clones.

This receptor was taken from a man aged 18 to 30 in good health. The chain joins TRBV10-2 to TRBJ1-6; 10 central bases correspond to TRBD1. Specimen: memory CD4+ T cells sorted from blood. The sample's cell subset or site label is to be understood as: CD45RA-negative fraction. The nucleotide sequence is given as TGCGCCAGCAGTGAGTTTCGGACAGGGGGTTCCTATAATTCACCCCTCCACTTT. It is translated as CASSEFRTGGSYNSPLHF.